These T cell receptor beta chains were read from a single sample in a study of OX40 agonist ivuxolimab in advanced cancers. Profiling relied on immunoSEQ multiplex PCR, and the TCRdb table lists in-frame clones only, not all of them. Among tens of thousands of clones listed, roughly 90% were seen once. Here the sequenced sample was CD4+ or CD8+ T cells sorted from blood, taken in a trial of the OX40 agonist ivuxolimab. Receptors originate from an adult with an advanced solid tumor such as melanoma, head and neck, liver or kidney cancer. Each CDR3 is given with its conserved first and last residue. The order of the fields is D gene, V gene, J gene, CDR3 length, clone size, CDR3 protein, CDR3 DNA. The D gene is left open where the match is weak. The size entry is marked missing in some rows and otherwise reads once, few, many or a size class.

-	TRBV19	TRBJ2-7	14	-	CASSSWDTQYEQYF	TGTGCCAGTAGTTCCTGGGACACCCAGTACGAGCAGTACTTC
TRBD2	TRBV19	TRBJ2-3	18	few	CASSGRLAGVSYTDTQYF	TGTGCCAGTAGTGGGAGACTAGCGGGGGTCTCCTACACAGATACGCAGTATTTT
-	TRBV18	TRBJ1-2	13	-	CASSSGPNYGYTF	TGTGCCAGCTCAAGCGGCCCTAACTATGGCTACACCTTC
-	TRBV4-2	TRBJ1-1	12	-	CASSQVNTEAFF	TGTGCCAGCAGCCAAGTGAACACTGAAGCTTTCTTT
-	TRBV20-1	TRBJ1-1	11	-	CSAMGRVGAFF	TGCAGTGCGATGGGTAGGGTCGGGGCTTTCTTT
TRBD1	TRBV5-1	TRBJ1-1	13	once	CASKREGASEAFF	TGCGCCAGCAAGAGGGAGGGGGCGAGTGAAGCTTTCTTT
-	TRBV19	TRBJ2-6	15	once	CASSIGRAGANVLTF	TGTGCCAGTAGTATAGGAAGGGCTGGGGCCAACGTCCTGACTTTC
TRBD2	TRBV2	TRBJ2-7	18	-	CASSEVPGLAGGTYEQYF	TGTGCCAGCAGTGAAGTCCCGGGACTAGCGGGGGGCACCTACGAGCAGTACTTC
TRBD1	TRBV27	TRBJ1-5	17	-	CASSLDREASTRQPQHF	TGTGCCAGCAGTTTGGACAGGGAGGCCTCGACTCGACAGCCCCAGCATTTT
-	TRBV5-6	TRBJ2-3	17	once	CASSLAGWGASTDTQYF	TGTGCCAGCAGCTTGGCCGGATGGGGGGCTAGCACAGATACGCAGTATTTT
-	TRBV6-5	TRBJ2-3	15	-	CASSYSGTRTDTQYF	TGTGCCAGCAGTTACTCGGGGACTCGCACAGATACGCAGTATTTT
TRBD1	TRBV6-5	TRBJ2-7	12	once	CASADRSYEQYF	TGTGCCAGCGCGGACAGGTCCTACGAGCAGTACTTC
-	TRBV29-1	TRBJ1-1	14	-	CSVEDRRGETEAFF	TGCAGCGTTGAAGATCGTAGGGGAGAAACTGAAGCTTTCTTT
-	TRBV6-1	TRBJ1-4	13	once	CASTPLPGYSLFF	TGTGCCAGCACCCCCCTTCCCGGTTACTCTCTGTTTTTT
-	TRBV5-6	TRBJ2-4	16	-	CASSVRGRAVGNIQYF	TGTGCCAGCAGCGTCCGGGGGCGGGCCGTTGGAAACATTCAGTACTTC
TRBD1	TRBV9	TRBJ1-1	19	-	CASSAPLAWDRERDTEAFF	TGTGCCAGCAGCGCGCCTCTGGCCTGGGACAGGGAGAGGGACACTGAAGCTTTCTTT
-	TRBV7-9	TRBJ1-1	13	-	CASSFSANTEAFF	TGTGCCAGCAGCTTTTCTGCAAACACTGAAGCTTTCTTT
-	TRBV5-1	TRBJ1-6	14	-	CASRRIPGNSPLHF	TGCGCCAGCAGACGGATTCCCGGGAATTCACCCCTCCACTTT
-	TRBV4-1	TRBJ1-2	15	-	CASSQGLLANYGYTF	TGCGCCAGCAGCCAAGGCCTATTAGCTAACTATGGCTACACCTTC
-	TRBV19	TRBJ1-1	15	-	CASSIDGQGPRGAFF	TGTGCCAGTAGTATTGACGGGCAGGGACCCAGGGGAGCTTTCTTT
TRBD1	TRBV27	TRBJ1-2	14	-	CASSLQGVGYGYTF	TGTGCCAGCAGTTTACAGGGGGTAGGTTATGGCTACACCTTC
-	TRBV13	TRBJ1-4	14	-	CASSFVGQNEKLFF	TGTGCCAGCAGCTTTGTCGGGCAAAATGAAAAACTGTTTTTT
-	TRBV11-2	TRBJ2-1	14	-	CASSFGTRSNEQFF	TGTGCCAGCAGCTTTGGGACCAGGTCCAATGAGCAGTTCTTC
-	TRBV30	TRBJ1-2	15	few	CAWNTLDSTNYGYTF	TGTGCCTGGAACACCTTGGACAGCACTAACTATGGCTACACCTTC
-	TRBV6-1	TRBJ2-7	14	-	CASSEAQRFNEQYF	TGTGCCAGCAGTGAAGCGCAAAGGTTCAACGAGCAGTACTTC